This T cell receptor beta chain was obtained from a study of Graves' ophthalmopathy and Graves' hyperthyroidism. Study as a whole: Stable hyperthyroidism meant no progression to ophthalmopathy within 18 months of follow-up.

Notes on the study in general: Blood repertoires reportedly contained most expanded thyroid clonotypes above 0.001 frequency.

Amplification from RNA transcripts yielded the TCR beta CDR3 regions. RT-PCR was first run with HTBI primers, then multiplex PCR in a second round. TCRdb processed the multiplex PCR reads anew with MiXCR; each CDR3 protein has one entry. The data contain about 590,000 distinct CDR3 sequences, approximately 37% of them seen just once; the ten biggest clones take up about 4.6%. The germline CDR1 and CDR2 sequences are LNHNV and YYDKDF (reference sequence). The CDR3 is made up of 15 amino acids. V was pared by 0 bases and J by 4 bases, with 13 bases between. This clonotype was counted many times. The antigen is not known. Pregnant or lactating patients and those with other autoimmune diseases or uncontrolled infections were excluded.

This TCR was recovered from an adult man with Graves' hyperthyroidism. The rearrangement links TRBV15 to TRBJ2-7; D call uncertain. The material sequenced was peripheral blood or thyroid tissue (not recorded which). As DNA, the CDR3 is TGTGCCACCAGCAGAGAGGGTCCAGGCGAATACGAGCAGTACTTC. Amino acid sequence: CATSREGPGEYEQYF.